This T cell receptor (beta chain) is from a study of T cell responses to AZD1222 COVID-19 vaccine (dated by TCRdb to the early 2020s). Study-level background: TCR sequencing covered over 230 trial participants: 207 given two doses of AZD1222 and approximately 26 given two doses of MenACWY control vaccine. Trial participants were enrolled into age subgroups of 18-55, 56-69 and 70-plus years, which contained approximately 150, 28 and 58 TCR-sequenced participants, respectively.

General conclusions and limits of the study: Conclusions about previously exposed vaccinees are limited, since just five or six AZD1222 recipients were seropositive for SARS-CoV-2 at baseline. Because no day 14 peak-response samples were available, the repertoires could be characterized only after the peak T cell response. The vaccine-associated CD4 TCRs covered the entire spike protein, and the dominant responses fell in regions 160-218 and 743-854. Participants were mostly white British and included more females than males, and it was suggested by the authors that clonal diversity may have been underestimated. Epitopes outside the regions mutated in the B.1.351 and B.1.1.7 variants were reportedly recognized by nearly half of the unique spike-specific TCRs. Spike-specific TCR breadth and depth rose significantly after two AZD1222 doses compared with day 0 and with MenACWY recipients. In the small 56-69-year group, the increase in depth fell short of significance, most likely because of low power.

The CDR3 regions of human TCRbeta chains were subjected to immunosequencing. In the source study's methods: Repertoire TCRs were matched against a reference library of SARS-CoV-2-specific TCRs generated with the MIRA antigen-specificity platform. Breadth was defined as the fraction of unique TCRs that were SARS-CoV-2-associated, and depth was defined as the fraction of total T cells that were SARS-CoV-2-associated. Using the MIRA data, every spike-specific TCR was mapped to the spike region that the TCR reacted to and assigned to either a CD4 or a CD8 class. Log10-transformed breadth and depth values were compared by one-way ANOVA with Sidak's multiple comparisons tests. The immuneACCESS repertoire file appears here via TCRdb, limited to in-frame rearrangements. These files lack a portion of the clones; in checked studies, under half of the deficit traces to unresolved V genes, and the cause of the others is not known. For V, J and clone size, that table is used; D and trimming come from the DNA. Within this sample are 150,000 to 200,000 clones, with about 93% of them counted one time only. The ten largest account for 0.8% to 1.3% of the sample.

The time point label, as the study defines it: about 28 days (+/-7) after the second vaccine dose. The sample's treatment or condition, from its label and the paper: meningococcal conjugate vaccine given as trial control. The vaccinee samples were drawn from two UK trials, COV001 and COV002, one of which was a single-blind randomized controlled phase 2/3 trial testing AZD1222 (ChAdOx1 nCoV-19) in healthy adults. For TCRbeta chain sequencing, PBMC samples from trial participants were taken at day 0 and at day 28 after the second dose. This clone was seen once. Its antigen is still unknown. Per-base qualities were not stored, and no clone one base away is much larger. V is clipped by 0 bases and J by 4 bases, and the sequence between their germline boundaries is 26 bases long. CDR1 and CDR2, looked up from the germline V gene, are LGHNA and YSLEER. The CDR3, cysteine through phenylalanine, is 20 amino acids long. Only the CDR3 part of the read is kept: 60 bases, read in frame from the first base.

The starting material was peripheral blood, obtained 28 days after the second dose of the MenACWY control vaccine. The V gene is TRBV4-3 and the J gene is TRBJ2-3; TRBD2 is a possible D gene, resting on 5 matching bases. The TCR comes from an adult who received the MenACWY meningococcal vaccine as a control. The CDR3 reads as follows: CASSQESAGRGLTKADTQYF. At the DNA level, the sequence is TGCGCCAGCAGCCAAGAATCGGCGGGCCGCGGCCTCACGAAGGCAGATACGCAGTATTTT.